The rows below give T cell receptor beta chains drawn from one sample of a study of Graves' ophthalmopathy and Graves' hyperthyroidism. A single record per CDR3 protein comes from TCRdb applying MiXCR to the multiplex PCR reads. The sample includes over a million distinct CDR3 sequences, roughly 35% of them seen just once. The sample taken for sequencing was peripheral blood or thyroid tissue (not recorded which). Source of these receptors: an adult man with Graves' hyperthyroidism. Both conserved end residues are part of each CDR3. Each record gives: CDR3 DNA, CDR3 protein, J gene, V gene, clone size, D gene. The D gene is left open where the match is weak. Size is omitted from some rows. Given values are once, few, many or a class for expanded clones.

DNA: TGCAGCTCAGCAGTGATCCCTCTCGAAGCTTTCTTT
CDR3: CSSAVIPLEAFF
J: TRBJ1-1
V: TRBV29-1
size: .
D: .

DNA: TGTGCCAGCAGCTTAGGAGGTCGTGGGGCGTTTGGGACCCAGTACTTC
CDR3: CASSLGGRGAFGTQYF
J: TRBJ2-5
V: TRBV11-2
size: .
D: .

DNA: TGTGCCACCAGTCGGGACAGGGCCAACTTTGGCTACACCTTC
CDR3: CATSRDRANFGYTF
J: TRBJ1-2
V: TRBV15
size: .
D: TRBD1

DNA: TGTGCCAGCAGCTTGGTCGAGGGAAGCACTGAAGCTTTCTTT
CDR3: CASSLVEGSTEAFF
J: TRBJ1-1
V: TRBV5-1
size: .
D: .

DNA: TGTGCCAGCAGCCAAGACGAGGGGATAGGCAATCAGCCCCAGCATTTT
CDR3: CASSQDEGIGNQPQHF
J: TRBJ1-5
V: TRBV3-1
size: few
D: .

DNA: TGTGCCAGCAGCTGGGGGAGACAGGGGACCGGGGAGCTGTTTTTT
CDR3: CASSWGRQGTGELFF
J: TRBJ2-2
V: TRBV7-2
size: .
D: TRBD1

DNA: TGTGCCATCAGTGAGCCGGACAGGGCCACCTTC
CDR3: CAISEPDRATF
J: TRBJ1-2
V: TRBV10-3
size: .
D: TRBD1

DNA: TGTGCCAGCAGCCGCCCTAGGTCTCCCGGGGAGCTGTTTTTT
CDR3: CASSRPRSPGELFF
J: TRBJ2-2
V: TRBV7-9
size: many
D: .

DNA: TGCAGTTACCGGGGATGGGACACTGAAGCTTTCTTT
CDR3: CSYRGWDTEAFF
J: TRBJ1-1
V: TRBV29-1
size: .
D: .

DNA: TGTGCCACCAGTGATGCTGGACGCTACCATTACTACACCTTC
CDR3: CATSDAGRYHYYTF
J: TRBJ1-2
V: TRBV24-1
size: many
D: .

DNA: TGTGCCAGCAGCCAAGAAGGGCTAGTTTTCGAGACCCAGTACTTC
CDR3: CASSQEGLVFETQYF
J: TRBJ2-5
V: TRBV14
size: few
D: .

DNA: TGTGCCAGCAGCGTAGCCCAGGGAGAGACCCAGTACTTC
CDR3: CASSVAQGETQYF
J: TRBJ2-5
V: TRBV9
size: many
D: .

DNA: TGTGCCAGCTCACCGCAAGATGCGCTCTCTGGAAACACCATATATTTT
CDR3: CASSPQDALSGNTIYF
J: TRBJ1-3
V: TRBV18
size: .
D: .

DNA: TGTGCCAGCAGTTACTCGATCCCCGGGACAGGGGACGGTGAAGCTTTCTTT
CDR3: CASSYSIPGTGDGEAFF
J: TRBJ1-1
V: TRBV10-2
size: once
D: TRBD1

DNA: TGTGCCAGCAGAATACAGGGACTTGGCTACACCTTC
CDR3: CASRIQGLGYTF
J: TRBJ1-2
V: TRBV28
size: .
D: .

DNA: TGCGCCAGCAGTGAGATCGGGGGCGAGCAGTACTTC
CDR3: CASSEIGGEQYF
J: TRBJ2-7
V: TRBV10-1
size: many
D: .

DNA: TGTGCCAGCAGTCCCTCACTCTATGGCTACACCTTC
CDR3: CASSPSLYGYTF
J: TRBJ1-2
V: TRBV28
size: many
D: .

DNA: TGTGCCAGCAGGGGACGGGGGGGGGCACAAGAGACCCAGTACTTC
CDR3: CASRGRGGAQETQYF
J: TRBJ2-5
V: TRBV2
size: .
D: TRBD2

DNA: TGTGCCAGCAGACTACTGGGACAGGGGGCTCTCCAAGAGACCCAGTACTTC
CDR3: CASRLLGQGALQETQYF
J: TRBJ2-5
V: TRBV5-6
size: .
D: TRBD1

DNA: TGCAGCGTTGAAGACAGGAGGGGCGAAGGCTACACCTTC
CDR3: CSVEDRRGEGYTF
J: TRBJ1-2
V: TRBV29-1
size: many
D: .

DNA: TGTGCCAGCAGCACCAGACAGGGGAAAGAGACCCAGTACTTC
CDR3: CASSTRQGKETQYF
J: TRBJ2-5
V: TRBV7-8
size: many
D: TRBD1

DNA: TGTGCCAGCAGCTTAGGGGCCAGGGCGGAACTTTCTGAAAAACTGTTTTTT
CDR3: CASSLGARAELSEKLFF
J: TRBJ1-4
V: TRBV7-6
size: .
D: .

DNA: TGCGCCAGCAGCCAAGCTTGGCTAGCGGGGGGGCAAGAGACCCAGTACTTC
CDR3: CASSQAWLAGGQETQYF
J: TRBJ2-5
V: TRBV4-3
size: .
D: TRBD2

DNA: TGTGCCAGCAGCTTGGAGCGGGAGGCTTACGAGACCCAGTACTTC
CDR3: CASSLEREAYETQYF
J: TRBJ2-5
V: TRBV7-6
size: .
D: TRBD2

DNA: TGTGCCATCAGTGAGTCGAACGGGGGACCCTTCTGGGAGCAGTACTTC
CDR3: CAISESNGGPFWEQYF
J: TRBJ2-7
V: TRBV10-3
size: many
D: .

DNA: TGTGCCACCGGACAGACTAGCGGGGGGGCAAAGGAGCAGTACTTC
CDR3: CATGQTSGGAKEQYF
J: TRBJ2-7
V: TRBV10-3
size: many
D: TRBD2

DNA: TGTGCCAGCAGCTTAGCGCTCTACGAGCAGTACTTC
CDR3: CASSLALYEQYF
J: TRBJ2-7
V: TRBV7-2
size: many
D: .

DNA: TGTGCCAGCAGCGTAACAACTAGCGGAGAGACCCAGTACTTC
CDR3: CASSVTTSGETQYF
J: TRBJ2-5
V: TRBV9
size: many
D: TRBD2

DNA: TGTGTCAGCAGCGCCCGGGGACAGGGAGACTATGGCTACACCTTC
CDR3: CVSSARGQGDYGYTF
J: TRBJ1-2
V: TRBV10-3
size: .
D: TRBD1

DNA: TGTGCCAGCTCCCCCTGGGGGGGGGTAGACAATCAGCCCCAGCATTTT
CDR3: CASSPWGGVDNQPQHF
J: TRBJ1-5
V: TRBV12-3/TRBV12-4
size: .
D: .

DNA: TGCGCCAGCAGTGCCGAGGGGGTCTTCACTGAAGCTTTCTTT
CDR3: CASSAEGVFTEAFF
J: TRBJ1-1
V: TRBV10-2
size: many
D: .

DNA: TGCAGCGTTGATGCGATCGGAAACACCATATATTTT
CDR3: CSVDAIGNTIYF
J: TRBJ1-3
V: TRBV29-1
size: many
D: .

DNA: TGTGCCAGCAGCCGGATAGAGGGAGGTACCGGGGAGCTGTTTTTT
CDR3: CASSRIEGGTGELFF
J: TRBJ2-2
V: TRBV7-8
size: .
D: .

DNA: TGTGCCACCAGGGACAGCGGGGTGGCTGGCTACACCTTC
CDR3: CATRDSGVAGYTF
J: TRBJ1-2
V: TRBV15
size: few
D: .

DNA: TGTGCCAGCAGTCGTGGACTAGCGGGGTACCAAGAGACCCAGTACTTC
CDR3: CASSRGLAGYQETQYF
J: TRBJ2-5
V: TRBV7-9
size: many
D: TRBD2

DNA: TGTGCCAGCAGTTACTCGCACAGGACTTCCTACGAGCAGTACTTC
CDR3: CASSYSHRTSYEQYF
J: TRBJ2-7
V: TRBV10-3
size: few
D: .

DNA: TGTGCCAGCAGTTATGAGGAGGGCAAGCTACGGAAGTACTTC
CDR3: CASSYEEGKLRKYF
J: TRBJ2-7
V: TRBV2
size: .
D: .

DNA: TGTGCCAGCTCCGGGACAGCGCTCCCGAACACTGAAGCTTTCTTT
CDR3: CASSGTALPNTEAFF
J: TRBJ1-1
V: TRBV2
size: many
D: TRBD1

DNA: TGCGCCAGCAGTGACAACACCCACTATGGCTACACCTTC
CDR3: CASSDNTHYGYTF
J: TRBJ1-2
V: TRBV10-2
size: many
D: .

DNA: TGTGCCATCAGCAGGGCTCAGGGGGTCTATGGCTACACCTTC
CDR3: CAISRAQGVYGYTF
J: TRBJ1-2
V: TRBV10-3
size: few
D: TRBD1

DNA: TGTGCCAGCAGCTTAGCCACAGGGTCCCAAGAGACCCAGTACTTC
CDR3: CASSLATGSQETQYF
J: TRBJ2-5
V: TRBV7-9
size: many
D: .

DNA: TGCGCCAGCAGTGAGTCAACGGGAGATACGCAGTATTTT
CDR3: CASSESTGDTQYF
J: TRBJ2-3
V: TRBV10-1
size: .
D: .

DNA: TGTGCCATCAGGCCCGGGACAGGGTCGGGCTACACCTTC
CDR3: CAIRPGTGSGYTF
J: TRBJ1-2
V: TRBV10-3
size: .
D: TRBD1

DNA: TGTGCCAGCAGCACCCGGGGGCCGGAGACCCAGTACTTC
CDR3: CASSTRGPETQYF
J: TRBJ2-5
V: TRBV7-9
size: .
D: .

DNA: TGTGCCAGCAGTGACGACAGTTGGGGGGACTACGAGCAGTACTTC
CDR3: CASSDDSWGDYEQYF
J: TRBJ2-7
V: TRBV10-3
size: .
D: .

DNA: TGTGCCAGTAGGGACAGGGGAGTATATTCACCCCTCCACTTT
CDR3: CASRDRGVYSPLHF
J: TRBJ1-6
V: TRBV2
size: many
D: TRBD1

DNA: TGTGCCAGCAGCGGAATCGATAAGGGACCCGAAGCTTTCTTT
CDR3: CASSGIDKGPEAFF
J: TRBJ1-1
V: TRBV5-6
size: .
D: .

DNA: TGTGCCAGCAGCGTAGAGGGCGGGGGGCTTCAAGAGACCCAGTACTTC
CDR3: CASSVEGGGLQETQYF
J: TRBJ2-5
V: TRBV9
size: many
D: TRBD2

DNA: TGTGCCAGCAGCCACCAGAGTTATTCACCCCTCCACTTT
CDR3: CASSHQSYSPLHF
J: TRBJ1-6
V: TRBV14
size: .
D: .

DNA: TGTGCCAGCAGCGGGGGGCCGTATAACTTTGCCTACACCTTC
CDR3: CASSGGPYNFAYTF
J: TRBJ1-2
V: TRBV9
size: many
D: .

DNA: TGTGCCAGCAGTTACTCGAGGCAGGTCAACACTGAAGCTTTCTTT
CDR3: CASSYSRQVNTEAFF
J: TRBJ1-1
V: TRBV6-5
size: .
D: .

DNA: TGTGCCAGCAGCCGTCTGCTGGGGTTGTCTGAAGCTTTCTTT
CDR3: CASSRLLGLSEAFF
J: TRBJ1-1
V: TRBV28
size: .
D: .

DNA: TGTGCCAGCAGTTTAACCGAAGGCTACGAGCAGTACTTC
CDR3: CASSLTEGYEQYF
J: TRBJ2-7
V: TRBV12-3/TRBV12-4
size: many
D: .

DNA: TGTGCCAGTAGGCGGACAGGGACAGGGGTTTTTGGCAATCAGCTCCAGCATTTT
CDR3: CASRRTGTGVFGNQLQHF
J: TRBJ1-5
V: TRBV19
size: .
D: TRBD1